This T cell receptor (beta chain) derives from a study of PD-1 blockade in classical Hodgkin lymphoma. CDR3 length: 15 amino acids. From germline, CDR1 is LGHNA and CDR2 YSLEER. V gave up 5 bases and J gave up 4 bases, with 18 bases separating them. No patient escaped relapse after autologous stem cell transplantation, and brentuximab vedotin exposure varied. TCRdb's table, derived via immunoSEQ multiplex PCR, lists solely in-frame clones and lacks some. The sample includes around 27,000 clones, roughly 78% of them seen just once. The TCR originated in a human donor with classical Hodgkin lymphoma. Specimen: peripheral blood mononuclear cells (PBMCs), collected before the second cycle of nivolumab. This chain uses TRBV4-3 with TRBJ2-7; D gene ambiguous. The CDR3 is CASSSTSGQPYEQYF. The CDR3 nucleotides read TGCGCCAGCAGCTCGACCTCTGGGCAGCCTTACGAGCAGTACTTC.